These T cell receptor beta chains were read from a single sample in a study of CD8+ T cells in alopecia areata. Only in-frame clones appear in the TCRdb table, and some are missing; sequencing was by immunoSEQ multiplex PCR. The sample lists fewer than 250,000 clones; around 43% were seen once. The sequences come from CD4+ T cells sorted from blood, collected around week 37, from a patient treated with tofacitinib. The receptor source for this set is a human donor with alopecia areata. CDR3s include the opening cysteine and the closing phenylalanine or tryptophan. The D gene is left open where the match is weak. A row's size may be missing; if present it is once, few, many or a size class.

j_gene | d_gene | v_gene | abundance | CDR3aa | CDR3nt
TRBJ1-1 | . | TRBV5-1 | . | CASSLTGNVNTEAFF | TGCGCCAGCAGCTTGACAGGGAATGTGAACACTGAAGCTTTCTTT
TRBJ2-1 | TRBD2 | TRBV5-1 | . | CASSSLAGGGNEQFF | TGCGCCAGCAGCTCGTTAGCGGGAGGGGGCAATGAGCAGTTCTTC
TRBJ1-5 | . | TRBV27 | . | CASSPSGTRDNQPQHF | TGTGCCAGCAGTCCTTCCGGGACACGGGACAATCAGCCCCAGCATTTT
TRBJ2-7 | TRBD2 | TRBV30 | few | CAWSVNLGGRASYEQYF | TGTGCCTGGAGTGTTAATCTGGGCGGGAGGGCCTCCTACGAGCAGTACTTC
TRBJ2-3 | TRBD2 | TRBV29-1 | . | CSVSGTSESTDTQYF | TGCAGCGTTTCCGGGACTAGCGAAAGCACAGATACGCAGTATTTT
TRBJ2-4 | TRBD1 | TRBV29-1 | . | CSAETGERSIQYF | TGCAGCGCTGAGACAGGGGAAAGGAGCATTCAGTACTTC
TRBJ2-2 | . | TRBV29-1 | . | CSAERTGELFF | TGCAGCGCGGAGCGCACCGGGGAGCTGTTTTTT
TRBJ1-2 | . | TRBV7-2 | . | CASTPGPSGGYTF | TGTGCCAGCACCCCAGGGCCGTCCGGGGGCTACACCTTC
TRBJ1-1 | . | TRBV25-1 | once | CASSVQGGGTEAFF | TGTGCCAGCAGTGTACAGGGTGGGGGCACTGAAGCTTTCTTT
TRBJ2-6 | . | TRBV19 | few | CASSISLTAASSGANVLTF | TGTGCCAGTAGTATAAGCCTGACGGCTGCCAGCTCTGGGGCCAACGTCCTGACTTTC
TRBJ2-1 | . | TRBV9 | . | CASSVGEGNEQFF | TGTGCCAGCAGCGTAGGAGAGGGAAATGAGCAGTTCTTC
TRBJ1-2 | . | TRBV20-1 | few | CSAMGGGYTF | TGCAGTGCAATGGGTGGTGGCTACACCTTC
TRBJ2-1 | TRBD2 | TRBV4-2 | . | CASSQGRDYSYNEQFF | TGTGCCAGCAGCCAAGGGAGGGACTACTCCTACAATGAGCAGTTCTTC
TRBJ2-1 | TRBD2 | TRBV7-9 | . | CASSLRTSGRDEQFF | TGTGCCAGCAGCTTAAGGACTAGCGGGAGAGATGAGCAGTTCTTC
TRBJ2-7 | . | TRBV7-2 | once | CASSLEYYEQYF | TGTGCCAGCAGCTTAGAATACTACGAGCAGTACTTC
TRBJ2-3 | . | TRBV7-2 | . | CASSLLGASTDTQYF | TGTGCCAGCAGCTTACTGGGGGCGAGTACAGATACGCAGTATTTT
TRBJ2-5 | . | TRBV14 | few | CASSQVDQETQYF | TGTGCCAGCAGCCAAGTCGACCAAGAGACCCAGTACTTC
TRBJ1-5 | TRBD1 | TRBV15 | . | CATSRDRQGAKQPQHF | TGTGCCACCAGCAGAGATCGGCAGGGGGCGAAACAGCCCCAGCATTTT
TRBJ1-1 | . | TRBV19 | . | CASSAGLANTEAFF | TGTGCCAGTAGCGCCGGACTGGCCAACACTGAAGCTTTCTTT
TRBJ2-5 | TRBD1 | TRBV2 | . | CAQRGRGFQETQYF | TGTGCCCAACGGGGCAGGGGGTTTCAAGAGACCCAGTACTTC
TRBJ2-1 | . | TRBV18 | . | CASSPPVRGPRGYNEQFF | TGTGCCAGCTCACCTCCGGTGCGGGGGCCAAGGGGGTACAATGAGCAGTTCTTC
TRBJ1-3 | . | TRBV7-2 | . | CASSANRAPGNTIYF | TGTGCCAGCAGCGCGAACAGGGCCCCTGGAAACACCATATATTTT
TRBJ2-1 | TRBD1 | TRBV15 | . | CATSRLGQGLNEQFF | TGTGCCACCAGCAGACTGGGACAGGGGCTCAATGAGCAGTTCTTC